The clone carrying this T cell receptor (beta chain) appeared many times. Its antigen is still unknown. This sample was taken from a study of molecular identifiers for immune sequencing clone quantification. Study results and caveats: Among effectors, clones above 20 RNA copies held over 98% of molecules; among naive cells, under 1%. Even with more than 950,000 naive cells present, spiked Jurkat TCR RNA from one cell was reportedly detectable. The sizes of highly expanded clones could be underestimated when identical TCR molecules share a barcode.

The CDR3 is 13 residues long. Germline CDR1 and CDR2: DFQATT and SNEGSKA (reference sequence). The V end was cut by 7 bases, the J end by 0 bases, with 12 bases between. As previously described, bulk TCR libraries were made using listed TCR primers. Each CDR3 protein is one row after TCRdb ran MiXCR on the PCR reads. The repertoire holds 40,000 to 65,000 distinct CDR3 sequences, with more than 35% as singletons. The receptor comes from a human donor in good health. Some libraries in this study had Jurkat cell RNA spiked in. Source material: naive CD8+ T cells from blood, with Jurkat cell RNA spiked in. Regarding subset: FACS-sorted CD8+CD4-CCR7+CD45RA+ naive T cells. The chain combines TRBV20-1 with TRBJ1-1, with D possibly TRBD1 on 6 matching bases. The CDR3 DNA follows: TGCAGTGGGCGGGGGGCGTTGAACACTGAAGCTTTCTTT. It is translated as CSGRGALNTEAFF.